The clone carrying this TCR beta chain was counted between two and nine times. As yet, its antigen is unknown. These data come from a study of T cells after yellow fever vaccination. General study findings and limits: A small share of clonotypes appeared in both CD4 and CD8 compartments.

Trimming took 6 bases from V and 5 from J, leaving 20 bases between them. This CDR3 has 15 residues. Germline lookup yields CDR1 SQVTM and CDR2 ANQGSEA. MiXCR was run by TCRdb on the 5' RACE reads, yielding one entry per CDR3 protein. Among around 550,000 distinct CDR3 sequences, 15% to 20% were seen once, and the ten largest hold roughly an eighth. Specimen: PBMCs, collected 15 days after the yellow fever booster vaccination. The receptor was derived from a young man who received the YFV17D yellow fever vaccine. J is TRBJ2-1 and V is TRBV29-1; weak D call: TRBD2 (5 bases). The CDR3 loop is CSVRLGITFNNEQFF. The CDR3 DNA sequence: TGCAGCGTCCGCCTCGGGATTACGTTCAACAATGAGCAGTTCTTC.